This TCR beta chain was recorded in a study of blood T cells in healthy people across ages. About the research overall: Roughly one uniquely barcoded beta molecule per two T cells was captured.

With a J-beta primer mix and a sample-barcoded 5' primer, a second PCR ran 7 to 11 cycles. All samples yielded 3 million or more CDR3-containing paired-end reads. TCRdb called the 5' RACE reads again in MiXCR, with one record for every CDR3 protein. The sample records about a million distinct CDR3 sequences, around 49% being singletons. The germline gives CDR1 GTSNPN, CDR2 SVGIG (reference sequence). V lost 2 bases, J lost 1 base, and 8 bases lay in between. The CDR3 sequence is 13 residues long. Each donor's blood draw was 8.5 to 10 milliliters of peripheral blood. V gene TRBV30 combines with J gene TRBJ1-1; D unclear. Sequencing used blood. This TCR derives from a man aged 25-45 years in good health. The CDR3 reads CAWSQGWNTEAFF. The CDR3 bases are TGTGCCTGGAGTCAAGGGTGGAACACTGAAGCTTTCTTT.